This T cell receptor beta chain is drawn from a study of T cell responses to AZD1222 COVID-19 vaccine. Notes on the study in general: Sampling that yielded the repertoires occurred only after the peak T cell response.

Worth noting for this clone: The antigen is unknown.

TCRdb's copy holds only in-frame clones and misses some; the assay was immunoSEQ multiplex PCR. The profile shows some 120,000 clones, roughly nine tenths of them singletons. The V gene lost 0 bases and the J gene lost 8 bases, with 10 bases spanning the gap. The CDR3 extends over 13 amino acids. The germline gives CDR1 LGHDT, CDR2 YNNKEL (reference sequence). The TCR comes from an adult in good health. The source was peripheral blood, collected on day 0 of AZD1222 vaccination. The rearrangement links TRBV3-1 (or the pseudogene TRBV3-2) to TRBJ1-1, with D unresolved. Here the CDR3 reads CASSQELVGEAFF. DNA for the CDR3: TGTGCCAGCAGCCAAGAATTAGTCGGGGAAGCTTTCTTT.